The next 5 T cell receptor beta chains were all read from a single sample in a study of metastatic and nonmetastatic thyroid tumors. No treatment had been given to any patient before thyroid surgery. TCRdb reanalyzed the PCR reads via MiXCR. The sample has around 40,000 clones; roughly a sixth are singletons. The sample comprised blood. The receptor set was obtained from a male donor with papillary thyroid cancer or a benign thyroid nodule (not recorded which). Some clones in this sample may be carry-over from other donors' samples.

This clone was picked up a small number of times. A read error may produce the germline difference seen at one junction end. This chain uses TRBV10-3 with TRBJ2-3; 9 nucleotides agree with TRBD1. Germline V gene data show CDR1 as ENHRY and CDR2 as SYGVKD. The CDR3 sequence is 15 residues long. The CDR3 is CDIRQGGFDTDTQYF. CDR3 DNA: TGTGACATCAGACAGGGGGGGTTTGACACAGATACGCAGTATTTT.

This clone appeared many times. This clone may be a read error of a much larger clone one base away. Additional DNA sequences in this sample encode the identical CDR3. This rearrangement joins TRBV5-1 to TRBJ2-5; D gene uncertain. This CDR3 spans 14 amino acids. Per germline, CDR1 SGHRS and CDR2 YFSETQ. CDR3 region: CASSLGQSKETQYF. The CDR3 nucleotides are TGCGCCAGCAGCTTGGGACAATCGAAAGAGACTCAGTACTTC.

This clone was observed at least ten times. The chain is built from TRBV7-3 and TRBJ2-1; TRBD2 matches at 10 bases. Germline assignment: CDR1 SGHTA and CDR2 FQGTGA. CDR3 length: 16 amino acids. Trimming removed 3 bases from V and 7 bases from J; junction bases left unmatched: 9. This chain's CDR3 is CASSLRGAGGENEQFF. The CDR3 DNA sequence: TGTGCCAGCAGCTTGAGGGGAGCGGGGGGGGAGAATGAGCAGTTCTTC.

At least ten counts were recorded for this clone. The genes are TRBV11-2 and TRBJ2-1; a possible D gene is TRBD1 (5 bases). The ends were cut back, 1 base at V and 8 bases at J, with 18 bases in the middle. CDR1 is SGHAT and CDR2 is FQNNGV in the germline V gene. The CDR3 extends over 16 amino acids. CDR3: CASSLVLPGLNYEQFF. CDR3 nucleotides: TGTGCCAGCAGCTTAGTTTTGCCAGGGTTGAATTATGAGCAGTTCTTC. The whole variable domain, remainder taken from reference TRBV11-2 and TRBJ2-1, is EAGVAQSPRYKIIEKRQSVAFWCNPISGHATLYWYQQILGQGPKLLIQFQNNGVVDDSQLPKDRFSAERLKGVDSTLKIQPAKLEDSAVYLCASSLVLPGLNYEQFFGPGTRLTVL.

This clone was seen only a few times. This could be a read error, since a much larger clone is one nucleotide away. This chain joins TRBV19 and TRBJ2-1; no clear D. Germline V gives CDR1 LNHDA, CDR2 SQIVND (reference sequence). This CDR3 spans 15 amino acids. This CDR3 reads CASSMSSNSYNEQLF. In DNA, the CDR3 is TGTGCCAGTAGTATGAGCTCTAACTCCTACAATGAGCAGCTCTTC.